These T cell receptor beta chains were read from a single sample in a study of cytomegalovirus exposure and HLA in healthy donors. Here immunoSEQ multiplex PCR was the method, and the copy in TCRdb shows in-frame clones only, minus some. The table includes about 63,000 clones, 89% detected once. Specimen: PBMCs. Receptors originate from a woman aged 18-30 years in good health and CMV-seronegative. Both conserved end residues are part of each CDR3. The D gene is left open where the match is weak. Where a row states a size, it is once, few, many or the class of an expanded clone; other rows omit it.

v_call: TRBV21-1
j_call: TRBJ2-3
clone_size: .
d_call: .
cdr3_aa: CASTGQGRNTQYF
cdr3_nt: TGTGCCAGCACCGGACAGGGGCGAAATACGCAGTATTTT

v_call: TRBV27
j_call: TRBJ2-7
clone_size: .
d_call: TRBD1
cdr3_aa: CASGPDRGYEQYF
cdr3_nt: TGTGCCAGCGGACCTGACAGGGGCTACGAGCAGTACTTC

v_call: TRBV6-1
j_call: TRBJ2-7
clone_size: .
d_call: TRBD2
cdr3_aa: CASSEGTSGSYEQYF
cdr3_nt: TGTGCCAGCAGTGAAGGGACTAGCGGGAGTTACGAGCAGTACTTC

v_call: TRBV7-9
j_call: TRBJ1-6
clone_size: .
d_call: .
cdr3_aa: CASSLRGREGSPLHF
cdr3_nt: TGTGCCAGCAGCTTAAGGGGCAGGGAGGGTTCACCCCTCCACTTT

v_call: TRBV5-1
j_call: TRBJ2-3
clone_size: .
d_call: TRBD2
cdr3_aa: CASSLALAGEHTQYF
cdr3_nt: TGCGCCAGCAGCTTGGCGCTAGCGGGGGAGCATACGCAGTATTTT

v_call: TRBV5-1
j_call: TRBJ2-5
clone_size: .
d_call: .
cdr3_aa: CASSLLETQYF
cdr3_nt: TGCGCCAGCAGCTTGCTAGAGACCCAGTACTTC

v_call: TRBV7-9
j_call: TRBJ2-3
clone_size: .
d_call: .
cdr3_aa: CASTLRVGDTQYF
cdr3_nt: TGTGCCAGCACCCTCAGGGTGGGGGATACGCAGTATTTT

v_call: TRBV30
j_call: TRBJ1-4
clone_size: .
d_call: TRBD1
cdr3_aa: CAWRDRGGGEKLFF
cdr3_nt: TGTGCCTGGAGGGACAGGGGAGGTGGCGAAAAACTGTTTTTT

v_call: TRBV11-2
j_call: TRBJ2-7
clone_size: .
d_call: TRBD2
cdr3_aa: CASSPRGLAGGDGDEQYF
cdr3_nt: TGTGCCAGCAGCCCCCGCGGACTAGCGGGGGGCGACGGGGACGAGCAGTACTTC

v_call: TRBV19
j_call: TRBJ1-3
clone_size: .
d_call: .
cdr3_aa: CASSSSASSGNTIYF
cdr3_nt: TGTGCCAGTAGTTCGTCAGCGTCCTCTGGAAACACCATATATTTT

v_call: TRBV11-2
j_call: TRBJ2-7
clone_size: medium-sized
d_call: .
cdr3_aa: CASSRGRTPYEQYF
cdr3_nt: TGTGCCAGCAGCCGAGGACGGACTCCCTACGAGCAGTACTTC

v_call: TRBV7-9
j_call: TRBJ1-3
clone_size: .
d_call: .
cdr3_aa: CASSFPFSGNTIYF
cdr3_nt: TGTGCCAGCAGCTTCCCGTTTTCTGGAAACACCATATATTTT

v_call: TRBV20-1
j_call: TRBJ1-1
clone_size: .
d_call: .
cdr3_aa: CSARVETEAFF
cdr3_nt: TGCAGTGCTAGGGTGGAGACTGAAGCTTTCTTT

v_call: TRBV10-3
j_call: TRBJ2-5
clone_size: .
d_call: TRBD1
cdr3_aa: CAISQSRGTGEETQYF
cdr3_nt: TGTGCCATCAGCCAGAGTCGGGGGACAGGGGAAGAGACCCAGTACTTC

v_call: TRBV6-4
j_call: TRBJ2-1
clone_size: .
d_call: .
cdr3_aa: CASSDSLEHEQFF
cdr3_nt: TGTGCCAGCAGTGACTCGCTAGAACATGAGCAGTTCTTC

v_call: TRBV27
j_call: TRBJ2-3
clone_size: .
d_call: .
cdr3_aa: CASSFSSTDTQYF
cdr3_nt: TGTGCCAGCAGTTTTTCTAGCACAGATACGCAGTATTTT

v_call: TRBV5-8
j_call: TRBJ1-1
clone_size: .
d_call: .
cdr3_aa: CASSLERTGNTEAFF
cdr3_nt: TGTGCCAGCAGCTTGGAACGGACGGGAAACACTGAAGCTTTCTTT

v_call: TRBV7-2
j_call: TRBJ2-1
clone_size: .
d_call: .
cdr3_aa: CASSLWAISYNEQFF
cdr3_nt: TGTGCCAGCAGCTTATGGGCGATCTCCTACAATGAGCAGTTCTTC

v_call: TRBV5-1
j_call: TRBJ2-7
clone_size: .
d_call: TRBD1
cdr3_aa: CASSPTGTGGSEQYF
cdr3_nt: TGCGCCAGCAGCCCCACCGGGACAGGGGGGTCCGAGCAGTACTTC

v_call: TRBV19
j_call: TRBJ2-1
clone_size: .
d_call: TRBD1
cdr3_aa: CASSIGQGAKNEQFF
cdr3_nt: TGTGCCAGTAGTATCGGACAGGGGGCGAAGAATGAGCAGTTCTTC

v_call: TRBV6-6
j_call: TRBJ2-3
clone_size: .
d_call: TRBD2
cdr3_aa: CASRGTSGGATDTQYF
cdr3_nt: TGTGCCAGCAGGGGGACTAGCGGGGGGGCAACAGATACGCAGTATTTT

v_call: TRBV18
j_call: TRBJ1-4
clone_size: .
d_call: TRBD1
cdr3_aa: CASSPPGQMNEKLFF
cdr3_nt: TGTGCCAGCTCACCTCCGGGACAGATGAATGAAAAACTGTTTTTT

v_call: TRBV7-2
j_call: TRBJ2-1
clone_size: .
d_call: .
cdr3_aa: CASSSDYSSPEQFF
cdr3_nt: TGTGCCAGCAGTTCGGATTATAGCAGTCCTGAGCAGTTCTTC

v_call: TRBV2
j_call: TRBJ2-1
clone_size: once
d_call: .
cdr3_aa: CASSDSGVLGFF
cdr3_nt: TGTGCCAGCAGTGATTCGGGTGTCTTAGGGTTCTTC

v_call: TRBV7-9
j_call: TRBJ1-2
clone_size: .
d_call: TRBD1
cdr3_aa: CASSNAGTVAYAF
cdr3_nt: TGTGCCAGCAGCAACGCCGGGACAGTCGCCTATGCCTTC

v_call: TRBV5-6
j_call: TRBJ1-1
clone_size: .
d_call: .
cdr3_aa: CASVRGPNTEAFF
cdr3_nt: TGTGCCAGCGTAAGAGGGCCAAACACTGAAGCTTTCTTT

v_call: TRBV5-1
j_call: TRBJ1-5
clone_size: .
d_call: TRBD1
cdr3_aa: CASSINPDRGQPQHF
cdr3_nt: TGCGCCAGCAGCATAAACCCGGACAGGGGTCAGCCCCAGCATTTT

v_call: TRBV5-1
j_call: TRBJ1-3
clone_size: .
d_call: .
cdr3_aa: CASARGSSGNTIYF
cdr3_nt: TGCGCCAGCGCCCGGGGGAGCTCTGGAAACACCATATATTTT

v_call: TRBV6-1
j_call: TRBJ1-1
clone_size: .
d_call: .
cdr3_aa: CASSSGVRTEAFF
cdr3_nt: TGTGCCAGCAGCAGCGGGGTACGGACTGAAGCTTTCTTT

v_call: TRBV19
j_call: TRBJ2-7
clone_size: .
d_call: TRBD2
cdr3_aa: CASSIGGGPSYEQYF
cdr3_nt: TGTGCCAGTAGTATTGGGGGAGGGCCTTCCTACGAGCAGTACTTC

v_call: TRBV10-2
j_call: TRBJ2-2
clone_size: .
d_call: TRBD2
cdr3_aa: CASSETGGSNGGELFF
cdr3_nt: TGCGCCAGCAGTGAAACCGGCGGGAGTAATGGCGGGGAGCTGTTTTTT

v_call: TRBV6-5
j_call: TRBJ2-7
clone_size: .
d_call: TRBD2
cdr3_aa: CASSRLADSYEQYF
cdr3_nt: TGTGCCAGCAGCAGACTAGCGGACTCCTACGAGCAGTACTTC

v_call: TRBV5-8
j_call: TRBJ1-1
clone_size: .
d_call: .
cdr3_aa: CASSREGGYTEAFF
cdr3_nt: TGTGCCAGCAGCAGGGAGGGGGGGTACACTGAAGCTTTCTTT

v_call: TRBV7-2
j_call: TRBJ2-5
clone_size: .
d_call: .
cdr3_aa: CASSPPLETQYF
cdr3_nt: TGTGCCAGCAGCCCCCCCTTAGAGACCCAGTACTTC

v_call: TRBV30
j_call: TRBJ2-3
clone_size: .
d_call: TRBD2
cdr3_aa: CARQPLGGRAFEDTQYF
cdr3_nt: TGTGCCCGACAGCCCCTGGGAGGGAGGGCCTTTGAAGATACGCAGTATTTT

v_call: TRBV10-3
j_call: TRBJ2-5
clone_size: .
d_call: TRBD2
cdr3_aa: CASLAGGLETQYF
cdr3_nt: TGTGCCAGCTTAGCGGGGGGGCTGGAGACCCAGTACTTC

v_call: TRBV7-9
j_call: TRBJ1-2
clone_size: .
d_call: TRBD1
cdr3_aa: CASSGQETYGYTF
cdr3_nt: TGTGCCAGCAGCGGACAGGAAACGTATGGCTACACCTTC

v_call: TRBV7-6
j_call: TRBJ2-3
clone_size: .
d_call: .
cdr3_aa: CASSLGLRDTQYF
cdr3_nt: TGTGCCAGCAGCTTAGGACTGAGGGATACGCAGTATTTT

v_call: TRBV27
j_call: TRBJ1-5
clone_size: .
d_call: TRBD1
cdr3_aa: CASSSQGAGQPQHF
cdr3_nt: TGTGCCAGCAGTTCACAGGGGGCGGGCCAGCCCCAGCATTTT

v_call: TRBV6-5
j_call: TRBJ2-1
clone_size: .
d_call: .
cdr3_aa: CASSYGGTLSNEQFF
cdr3_nt: TGTGCCAGCAGTTACGGAGGGACCCTAAGCAATGAGCAGTTCTTC

v_call: TRBV18
j_call: TRBJ1-1
clone_size: .
d_call: TRBD1
cdr3_aa: CASSPWGQANTEAFF
cdr3_nt: TGTGCCAGCTCGCCGTGGGGACAGGCAAACACTGAAGCTTTCTTT

v_call: TRBV6-5
j_call: TRBJ2-1
clone_size: .
d_call: TRBD2
cdr3_aa: CASSLAGGRYNEQFF
cdr3_nt: TGTGCCAGCAGTCTAGCGGGAGGGCGGTACAATGAGCAGTTCTTC